This T cell receptor beta chain was obtained from a study of identical twins. TCRdb re-derived calls from the 5' RACE reads in MiXCR, one entry per CDR3 protein. Of 200,000 to 300,000 distinct CDR3 sequences listed, about 10% are singletons. On this clonotype: Its antigen is unidentified.

There were only healthy Caucasians among the donors. The germline V and J ends were trimmed by 3 bases and 1 base, with 13 bases remaining between them. Germline V gene data show CDR1 as LGHDT and CDR2 as YNNKEL (reference sequence). The CDR3 has 15 amino acids. Study-wide results and limits: Rather than following the same donors, the conclusions depended on cross-sectional statistical analysis. There was more out-of-frame TCR alpha sharing in monozygotic twins than models estimated. For out-of-frame alpha sequences shared by twins, low generation probability was in excess.

The sequence derives from a man between 45 and 60 years old in good health. Sequenced: memory T cells sorted from blood. This chain links TRBV3-1 with TRBJ2-7; D possibly corresponds to TRBD2 (5 bases). The CDR3 DNA sequence: TGTGCCAGCAGCCACTCCCGGGATTATTCCTACGAGCAGTACTTC. This codes for CASSHSRDYSYEQYF.